The clone carrying this TCR beta chain was detected a few times. Sequenced by immunoSEQ multiplex PCR; TCRdb stores in-frame clones only, minus some. This table holds more than 200,000 clones, approximately 83% found once. The sample belongs to a study of blood T cell repertoires in COVID-19. About the research overall: Nucleic acid was either cDNA or gDNA, and it came from T cells, B-cell-depleted T cells, or PBMCs.

The sequence was obtained from a man aged 35-49 years with acute or convalescent COVID-19. The sequenced sample consisted of peripheral blood.

The CDR3 DNA sequence: TGTGCCAGCAGTACGCGGGTAGAGGGTACCTATGGCTACACCTTC. Amino acids: CASSTRVEGTYGYTF. The chain joins TRBV27 to TRBJ1-2; no clear D gene. Trimming shortened V by 5 bases and J by 4 bases, and 17 bases separated the two germline ends. The CDR3 runs 15 residues. The germline gives CDR1 MNHEY, CDR2 SMNVEV (reference sequence).